This T cell receptor beta chain was identified in a study of blood T cells in healthy people across ages. General study findings and limits: When one million T cells were used, diversity estimates were thought to be underestimates. In older individuals, TCR beta diversity per million T cells was lower, falling roughly linearly with age.

Concerning this clonotype itself: What it recognizes is unknown.

Next came a second PCR, run for about 7 to 12 cycles, which used a sample-barcoded 5' primer along with a J-beta primer mix. MiXCR, applied by TCRdb to the 5' RACE reads, yields one record per CDR3 protein. The sample lists 650,000 to 1,000,000 distinct CDR3 sequences, about 36% seen once, with approximately 13% in the top ten. This clonotype originated in a man aged 18 to 30 in good health. The sample comprised blood.

The CDR3 nucleotides are TGTGCCAGCAGTCCAGACAGGGGAGAAGCTTTCTTT. Translating gives CASSPDRGEAFF. V and J are TRBV6-5 and TRBJ1-1, with TRBD1 matching 8 bases. V lost 5 bases, J lost 8 bases, and 4 bases stayed unmatched. CDR3 size: 12 residues. Germline V CDR1 and CDR2: MNHEY, SVGAGI.